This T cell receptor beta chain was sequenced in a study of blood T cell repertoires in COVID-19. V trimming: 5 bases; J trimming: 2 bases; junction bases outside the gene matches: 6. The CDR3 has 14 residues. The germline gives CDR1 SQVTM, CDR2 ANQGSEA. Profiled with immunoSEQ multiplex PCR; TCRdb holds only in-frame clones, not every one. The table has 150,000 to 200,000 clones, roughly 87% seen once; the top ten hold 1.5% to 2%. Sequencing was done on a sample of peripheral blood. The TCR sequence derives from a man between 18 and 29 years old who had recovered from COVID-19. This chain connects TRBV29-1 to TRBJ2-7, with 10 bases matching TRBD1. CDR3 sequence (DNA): TGCAGCGTTCGAGACAGGGGGCTGGCCTACGAGCAGTACTTC. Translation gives CSVRDRGLAYEQYF.